Below, 8 T cell receptor beta chains from the same sample are listed, as sequenced in a study of T cells in Graves' hyperthyroidism and ophthalmopathy. Amplified regions were TCR beta CDR3 sequences from RNA transcripts. TCR CDR3 underwent first-round RT-PCR with the HTBI primer set. TCRdb reanalysed the multiplex PCR reads using MiXCR and keeps one entry per CDR3 protein. The sample lists some 620,000 distinct CDR3 sequences; roughly 17% were seen once. Source material: blood. The receptors originated from a woman in her 30s with Graves' hyperthyroidism.

This clonotype was detected many times. The rearrangement links TRBV4-2 to TRBJ2-1; D unresolved. Germline values: CDR1 LGHNA, CDR2 YNFKEQ. The CDR3 sequence is 13 residues long. The V end lost 1 base, the J end lost 4 bases, and 5 bases lay between the germline ends. DNA for the CDR3: TGTGCCAGCAGCCAAGCTCAATACAATGAGCAGTTCTTC. This gives the protein CASSQAQYNEQFF.

The chain combines TRBV7-2 with TRBJ1-5; D not resolved. CDR1 SGHTA and CDR2 FQGNSA come from the germline V gene. CDR3 length equals 14 residues. V was clipped by 2 bases and J by 4 bases, with 9 bases between them. The CDR3: CASSLTFLNQPQHF. Here the CDR3 DNA reads TGTGCCAGCAGCTTAACCTTCCTTAATCAGCCCCAGCATTTT.

This clonotype was recorded at least ten times. V gene TRBV11-2 combines with J gene TRBJ2-1; D is uncertain. Per the germline V gene, CDR1 is SGHAT and CDR2 is FQNNGV. V gave up 5 bases and J gave up 12 bases, with 14 bases separating them. CDR3 length equals 12 residues. CDR3 amino acids: CASSPSLPGQFF. DNA of the CDR3: TGTGCCAGCAGCCCGTCGCTGCCGGGGCAGTTCTTC.

For this clonotype: Possible read error: a much larger clone is one base away. The chain has TRBV18 and TRBJ2-7; 10 bases are shared with TRBD2. Germline CDR1 and CDR2: KGHSH and LQKENI. This CDR3 has 16 residues. Here the CDR3 reads CASSPSASGRFDDQYF. The CDR3 DNA reads as TGTGCCAGCTCACCCTCGGCTAGCGGGAGATTCGACGATCAGTACTTC. Full variable domain (outside the CDR3, taken from reference TRBV18 and TRBJ2-7): NAGVMQNPRHLVRRRGQEARLRCSPMKGHSHVYWYRQLPEEGLKFMVYLQKENIIDESGMPKERFSAEFPKEGPSILRIQQVVRGDSAAYFCASSPSASGRFDDQYFGPGTRLTVT.

V is TRBV7-9 and J is TRBJ2-3; 11 nucleotides align to TRBD2. Germline CDR1 SEHNR, CDR2 FQNEAQ (reference sequence). This CDR3 has 15 amino acids. After removal of 5 bases from V and 2 bases from J, the junction contained 3 bases not matched to a gene. DNA of the CDR3: TGTGCCAGCAGCGAGACTAGCGGGACCACAGATACGCAGTATTTT. It is translated as CASSETSGTTDTQYF.

The V gene is TRBV28, the J gene TRBJ1-2, with TRBD1 identical over 8 bases. The CDR3 extends over 13 amino acids. V trimming: 5 bases; J trimming: 8 bases; junction bases outside the gene matches: 7. Germline assignment: CDR1 MDHEN and CDR2 SYDVKM. DNA of the CDR3: TGTGCCAGCAGTGACCAGGGGGCGGGAGGCTACACCTTC. Amino acid sequence: CASSDQGAGGYTF.

There are many counts of this clonotype. This chain joins TRBV6-6 and TRBJ2-1; 11 bases match TRBD1. Per germline, CDR1 MNHNY and CDR2 SVGAGI (reference sequence). The V and J ends lost 2 bases and 7 bases, in that order; junction bases with no gene match: 10. This CDR3 comprises 17 residues. CDR3 coding DNA: TGTGCCAGCAGTTACCCGAACCGGGACAGGGGGAAAAATGAGCAGTTCTTC. This sequence encodes CASSYPNRDRGKNEQFF.

This clonotype was seen a few times. V usage is TRBV12-3 or TRBV12-4 and J usage is TRBJ2-7; D may be TRBD1 (6 bases). Trimming left V 1 base short and J 3 bases short, with 10 bases between. The CDR3 spans 14 residues. The CDR3 spells CASSLGGHLYEQYF. The CDR3 DNA follows: TGTGCCAGCAGTTTAGGGGGACATCTCTACGAGCAGTACTTC.